This T cell receptor (beta chain) was observed in a study of T-cell memory formation after mild COVID-19. Turning to the study itself: Largely donor-specific sequence clusters came from a couple of donors.

About this clonotype itself: Its target is unknown.

Each CDR3 protein gets one entry after TCRdb re-called the 5' RACE reads with MiXCR. The sample has about half a million distinct CDR3 sequences, around a sixth seen once. Trimming took 3 bases from V and 1 from J; bases not matched to a gene: 16. Germline CDR1 is SGHDN and CDR2 is FVKESK. There are 21 residues in the CDR3. Broader study findings: Most CD4+ clones that shrank were in CM and EM, while CD8+ ones turned up in EMRA.

The TCR was taken from an adult woman who had mild COVID-19 (a few samples of this study predate the infection). Cell type and time point are not known. The J gene is TRBJ2-1, the V gene TRBV14; the match to TRBD2 covers 12 bases. Sequencing used PBMCs or a T cell subset sorted from them (not recorded which). In nucleotides, the CDR3 is TGTGCCAGCAGCCACGGAGAGGGTCCCAAACTAGCGGGAGGTTCCTACAATGAGCAGTTCTTC. This codes for CASSHGEGPKLAGGSYNEQFF.